The 29 T cell receptor beta chains listed next were all sequenced from one sample in a study of blood T cell repertoires in COVID-19 (dated by TCRdb to 2019 to 2021). The library was built by means of the immunoSEQ multiplex PCR assay. TCRdb's version of the immuneACCESS table is confined to in-frame rearrangements and falls short of the full clone set. An unresolved V gene accounts for under half of the shortfall where checked; the remainder is of unknown origin. The sample table lists 30,000 to 45,000 clones, just under 80% of them with a count of one. Of the sample, around 35% falls within the top ten clones. Sequencing was performed on peripheral blood. The receptors were sampled from a man in his fifties or sixties with acute or convalescent COVID-19.

CDR3 protein: CASSPQGSNQETQYF. Written as DNA, the CDR3 is TGTGCCAGCAGTCCCCAGGGCAGTAACCAAGAGACCCAGTACTTC. This rearrangement joins TRBV4-2 to TRBJ2-5; a possible D gene is TRBD1 (5 bases). The CDR3 contains 15 residues. Trimming cost V 6 bases and J 0 bases, with 14 bases left between them. Germline-derived CDR1 and CDR2 are LGHNA and YNFKEQ.

This chain uses TRBV10-2 with TRBJ1-2, with D possibly matching TRBD1 (6 bases). Trimming took 0 bases from V and 7 from J, leaving 12 bases between them. The CDR3 is made up of 14 amino acids. Germline CDR1 reads WSHSY; CDR2 reads SAAADI. CDR3 DNA sequence: TGCGCCAGCAGTGAGTCGAACAGGGCGGGTGGCTACACCTTC. It translates to CASSESNRAGGYTF.

This clone occurred a few times. CDR3 in amino acids: CSGVQGRNTEAFF. The CDR3 bases are TGCAGCGGCGTACAGGGGAGGAACACTGAAGCTTTCTTT. The chain links TRBV29-1 to TRBJ1-1, with 7 bases identical to TRBD1. The CDR3 is 13 residues long. V dropped 7 bases and J dropped 1; count of bases not matched to a gene: 6. CDR1 and CDR2 (germline): SQVTM, ANQGSEA.

This clone showed up just a few times. The chain combines TRBV5-1 with TRBJ1-2; 11 nucleotides line up with TRBD1. The CDR3 contains 15 residues. With 4 bases clipped from V and 5 bases from J, the junction kept 7 bases outside the gene matches. The germline V gene encodes CDR1 SGHRS and CDR2 YFSETQ. The CDR3 loop is CASSPGTGGGYGYTF. Here the CDR3 DNA reads TGCGCCAGCAGCCCTGGGACAGGGGGAGGATATGGCTACACCTTC.

The chain joins TRBV5-1 to TRBJ1-1, with D unclear. This CDR3 is 13 amino acids long. The V end lost 0 bases, the J end lost 1 base, and 4 bases lay between the germline ends. Germline-derived CDR1 and CDR2 are SGHRS and YFSETQ. The CDR3 protein is CASSLDTNTEAFF. CDR3 nucleotides: TGCGCCAGCAGCTTGGACACGAACACTGAAGCTTTCTTT. The full variable domain, with the rest looked up from reference TRBV5-1 and TRBJ1-1, is KAGVTQTPRYLIKTRGQQVTLSCSPISGHRSVSWYQQTPGQGLQFLFEYFSETQRNKGNFPGRFSGRQFSNSRSEMNVSTLELGDSALYLCASSLDTNTEAFFGQGTRLTVV.

This clone occurred a few times. The chain uses TRBV27 and TRBJ1-5; D gene unclear. V was clipped by 3 bases and J by 2 bases, with 8 bases between them. The CDR3 loop spans 14 amino acids. CDR1 is MNHEY and CDR2 is SMNVEV in the germline V gene (reference sequence). The chain's CDR3 is CASSLRRGNQPQHF. Written as DNA, the CDR3 is TGTGCCAGCAGTTTGCGGCGGGGCAATCAGCCCCAGCATTTT.

The CDR3 sequence: CASSVASGGGTEAFF. The CDR3 region has the DNA TGTGCCAGCAGCGTAGCTTCCGGAGGAGGGACTGAAGCTTTCTTT. The V call is TRBV9, the J call TRBJ1-1; no clear D gene. CDR1 is SGDLS and CDR2 is YYNGEE in the germline V gene. The CDR3 is 15 residues long. Trimming took off 0 bases at V and 5 bases at J, with 14 bases between the two ends.

The chain joins TRBV5-1 to TRBJ2-1; 9 bases are a match to TRBD1. Germline trimming cut 1 base from V and 4 bases from J; bases unmatched to any gene: 3. This CDR3 is built from 15 residues. Germline-derived CDR1 and CDR2 are SGHRS and YFSETQ. CDR3: CASSLNRGRYNEQFF. CDR3 bases: TGCGCCAGCAGCTTGAACAGGGGGCGGTACAATGAGCAGTTCTTC.

The V and J genes are TRBV11-3 and TRBJ2-5; the match to TRBD2 covers 11 bases. CDR1 SGHNT and CDR2 YENEEA come from the germline V gene. The CDR3 has 15 amino acids. V trimming: 4 bases; J trimming: 2 bases; junction bases outside the gene matches: 3. The CDR3 region has the DNA TGTGCCAGCAGCTCCGGGACTAGCGGACAAGAGACCCAGTACTTC. The encoded protein is CASSSGTSGQETQYF.

This chain links TRBV7-6 with TRBJ2-5; 7 nucleotides line up with TRBD1. J was trimmed by 2 bases and V by 4 bases; bases with no gene match: 7. CDR3 length: 15 residues. Per the germline V gene, CDR1 is SGHVS and CDR2 is FNYEAQ. The CDR3 region has the DNA TGTGCCAGCAGCTGGACAGGTCTCAAGCAAGAGACCCAGTACTTC. Translation gives CASSWTGLKQETQYF.

The genes are TRBV6-4 and TRBJ2-3; D gene ambiguous. Trimming took 4 bases from V and 0 from J, leaving 5 bases between them. The CDR3 is made up of 13 amino acids. Germline CDR1 reads MRHNA; CDR2 reads SNTAGT. CDR3 in amino acids: CASSASSTDTQYF. The CDR3 DNA reads as TGTGCCAGCAGTGCTTCTAGCACAGATACGCAGTATTTT.

The chain couples TRBV19 to TRBJ1-1; TRBD1 is a possible D gene (6 bases). V was trimmed by 5 bases and J by 1 base, leaving 11 bases between them. The length of the CDR3 is 14 residues. CDR1 and CDR2 from the germline V gene are LNHDA and SQIVND (reference sequence). The DNA for the CDR3 is TGTGCCAGTAGTCCGGGACAATCGAACACTGAAGCTTTCTTT. Translated: CASSPGQSNTEAFF.

The chain couples TRBV28 to TRBJ1-5, with 9 bases that match TRBD1. With V trimmed by 7 bases and J by 0 bases, 10 bases remained unmatched. This CDR3 comprises 17 residues. Germline CDR1 MDHEN, CDR2 SYDVKM. The CDR3 DNA reads as TGTGCCAGCACCGGGACAGGGAGTTTTGGTAGCAATCAGCCCCAGCATTTT. This encodes CASTGTGSFGSNQPQHF.

The V gene is TRBV10-3, the J gene TRBJ2-5, with D perhaps TRBD2 (5 bases). Germline CDR1 ENHRY, CDR2 SYGVKD. CDR3 length: 14 residues. Trimming stripped 5 bases from V and 2 bases from J, with 12 bases between. The CDR3 protein is CAISPSGTQETQYF. CDR3 sequence (DNA): TGTGCCATCAGTCCCTCGGGAACTCAAGAGACCCAGTACTTC.

The chain uses TRBV6-5 and TRBJ1-5; 7 bases line up with TRBD1. Trimming removed 4 bases from V and 2 bases from J; junction bases left unmatched: 2. The CDR3 runs to 14 residues. Germline V gene lookup returns CDR1 MNHEY and CDR2 SVGAGI. CDR3 sequence: CASSSGGGNQPQHF. As DNA, the CDR3 is TGTGCCAGCAGTTCAGGGGGAGGCAATCAGCCCCAGCATTTT.

This clone was found a few times. This chain links TRBV24-1 with TRBJ2-1, with D maybe TRBD1 (5 bases). CDR3 length equals 13 residues. Germline V gene sequence: CDR1 KGHDR, CDR2 SFDVKD. Deletions cut 10 bases from V and 8 bases from J, with 17 bases between. The CDR3, as DNA: TGTGCCACTGGGGCGGTGGGTAGAGATGAGCAGTTCTTC. Translated: CATGAVGRDEQFF.

The chain recombines TRBV5-1 with TRBJ2-7, with 9 bases aligning to TRBD1. CDR3 length: 15 amino acids. Germline V gene data show CDR1 as SGHRS and CDR2 as YFSETQ. Unmatched junction bases numbered 4, after V lost 0 bases and J lost 3 bases. The CDR3, as DNA: TGCGCCAGCAGCTTGGCCACAGGGGGCGGCTACGAGCAGTACTTC. Its protein product is CASSLATGGGYEQYF.

This chain joins TRBV27 and TRBJ2-1; D unclear. V was clipped by 2 bases and J by 10 bases, with 12 bases between them. The length of the CDR3 is 13 residues. In germline, CDR1 is MNHEY, CDR2 SMNVEV (reference sequence). The chain's CDR3 is CASSLNLISEQFF. As DNA, the CDR3 is TGTGCCAGCAGTTTAAATCTAATATCGGAGCAGTTCTTC.

The V and J genes are TRBV19 and TRBJ2-3, with a weak D call TRBD1 (5 bases). CDR3 size: 16 residues. V shed 2 bases and J shed 5 bases, with 17 bases lying between them. Germline V gene data show CDR1 as LNHDA and CDR2 as SQIVND (reference sequence). CDR3: CASSILNRPTQDTQYF. The CDR3 DNA follows: TGTGCCAGTAGTATATTGAACAGGCCTACCCAAGATACGCAGTATTTT.

The rearrangement links TRBV11-3 to TRBJ1-2; the D gene is possibly TRBD1 (6 bases). Trimming pared 5 bases from V and 7 bases from J, leaving 14 bases between. The CDR3 totals 13 residues. Germline CDR1 and CDR2: SGHNT and YENEEA. DNA of the CDR3: TGTGCCAGCAGCCCGCGACAGGTCGGTGGCTACACCTTC. Protein sequence: CASSPRQVGGYTF.

The genes are TRBV7-9 and TRBJ2-1; the match to TRBD2 covers 9 bases. The CDR3 has 16 amino acids. The V gene's germline CDR1 is SEHNR and CDR2 FQNEAQ (reference sequence). The V and J ends lost 0 bases and 8 bases, in that order; junction bases with no gene match: 8. In DNA, the CDR3 is TGTGCCAGCAGCTTAGCTTTCCGCGGGAGGGCCCATGAGCAGTTCTTC. This gives the protein CASSLAFRGRAHEQFF.

The chain couples TRBV24-1 to TRBJ2-6, with no clear D. This CDR3 contains 18 residues. Per germline, CDR1 KGHDR and CDR2 SFDVKD. V shed 1 base and J shed 1 base, with 13 bases lying between them. The CDR3 region is CATSDFRFGASGANVLTF. The CDR3 DNA is TGTGCCACCAGTGATTTTCGCTTCGGAGCTTCTGGGGCCAACGTCCTGACTTTC.

The chain has TRBV12-3 or TRBV12-4 and TRBJ1-5, with D perhaps TRBD1 (5 bases). Between the trimmed V and J ends, which lost 2 bases and 6 bases, there was a span of 8 bases. The CDR3 has 13 amino acids. The CDR3 nucleotides are TGTGCCAGCAGTTTACAGGGTTTTCAGCCCCAGCATTTT. It codes for CASSLQGFQPQHF.

The V and J genes are TRBV12-3 or TRBV12-4 and TRBJ2-1; a possible D gene is TRBD1 (6 bases). The germline V and J ends were trimmed by 6 bases and 7 bases, with 13 bases remaining between them. The length of the CDR3 is 13 residues. The chain's CDR3 is CASSLVRGNEQFF. CDR3 bases: TGTGCCAGCAGCCTGGTGAGGGGGAATGAGCAGTTCTTC.

The rearrangement uses TRBV7-9 and TRBJ2-1; 9 bases are a match to TRBD1. Losses at the gene ends were 5 bases for V and 7 bases for J; bases not matched to a gene: 9. From germline, CDR1 is SEHNR and CDR2 FQNEAQ (reference sequence). This CDR3 region has 15 residues. The chain's CDR3 is CASSLPGQGRNEQFF. The CDR3 DNA sequence: TGTGCCAGCAGCCTACCGGGACAGGGAAGGAATGAGCAGTTCTTC.

As to this clone: Sequence at one end of the junction differs from germline and may be a read error. The chain carries TRBV5-4 and TRBJ1-1, with 8 positions matching TRBD1. The CDR3 is 14 residues long. The V gene's germline CDR1 is SGHNT and CDR2 YYREEE (reference sequence). As DNA, the CDR3 is TGTGCCAGCAGCCGACAGGGGTTGAACTCTGAAGCTTTCTTT. This translates into CASSRQGLNSEAFF.

The genes are TRBV25-1 and TRBJ2-1, with TRBD2 matching 10 bases. Trimming at V came to 6 bases and at J to 5 bases, leaving 7 bases not matched to a gene. Per the germline V gene, CDR1 is MGHDK and CDR2 is SYGVNS. This CDR3 contains 15 residues. The CDR3 DNA sequence: TGTGCCAGCAGGAAGGGACTAGCGAATAACAATGAGCAGTTCTTC. Protein sequence: CASRKGLANNNEQFF.

The gene calls are TRBV10-2 and TRBJ2-1; TRBD2 aligns across 14 bases. Per germline, CDR1 WSHSY and CDR2 SAAADI. The CDR3 has 13 amino acids. Trimming took 7 bases from V and 10 from J; bases not matched to a gene: 3. The CDR3 DNA reads TGCGCCAGCACCAGACTAGCGGGAGGGGAGCAGTTCTTC. Its protein is CASTRLAGGEQFF.

This sequence joins TRBV4-1 and TRBJ2-6, with D uncertain. Trimming took off 1 base at V and 0 bases at J, with 13 bases between the two ends. The CDR3 sequence is 18 residues long. Germline V CDR1 and CDR2: MGHRA, YSYEKL. For the CDR3, the DNA is TGCGCCAGCAGCCAAGTTTTCGTGGCAATCTCTGGGGCCAACGTCCTGACTTTC. Its protein is CASSQVFVAISGANVLTF.